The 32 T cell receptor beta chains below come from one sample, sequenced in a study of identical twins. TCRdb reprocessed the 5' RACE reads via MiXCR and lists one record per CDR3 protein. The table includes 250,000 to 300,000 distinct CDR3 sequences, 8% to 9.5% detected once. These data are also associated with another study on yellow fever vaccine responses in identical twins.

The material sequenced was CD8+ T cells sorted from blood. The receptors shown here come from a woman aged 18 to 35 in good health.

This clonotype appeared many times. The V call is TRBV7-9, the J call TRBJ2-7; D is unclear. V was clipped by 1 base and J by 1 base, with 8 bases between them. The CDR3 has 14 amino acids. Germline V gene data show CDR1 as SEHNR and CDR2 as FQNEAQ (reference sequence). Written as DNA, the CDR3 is TGTGCCAGCAGCTTAGACGGCGAGTCCTACGAGCAGTACTTC. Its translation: CASSLDGESYEQYF.

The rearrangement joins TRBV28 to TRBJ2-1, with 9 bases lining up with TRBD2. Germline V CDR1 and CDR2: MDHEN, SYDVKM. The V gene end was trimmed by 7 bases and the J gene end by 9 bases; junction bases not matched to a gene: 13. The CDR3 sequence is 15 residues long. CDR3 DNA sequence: TGTGCCAGCACGCTCGACGGGACTAGCTTGGTTGAGCAGTTCTTC. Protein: CASTLDGTSLVEQFF.

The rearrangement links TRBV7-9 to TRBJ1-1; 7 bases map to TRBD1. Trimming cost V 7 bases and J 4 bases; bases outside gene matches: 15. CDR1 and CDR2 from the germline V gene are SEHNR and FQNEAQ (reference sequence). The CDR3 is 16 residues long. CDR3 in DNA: TGTGCCAGCATCCCCCCTTTTAGGCAGGGGGTCACTGAAGCTTTCTTT. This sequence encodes CASIPPFRQGVTEAFF.

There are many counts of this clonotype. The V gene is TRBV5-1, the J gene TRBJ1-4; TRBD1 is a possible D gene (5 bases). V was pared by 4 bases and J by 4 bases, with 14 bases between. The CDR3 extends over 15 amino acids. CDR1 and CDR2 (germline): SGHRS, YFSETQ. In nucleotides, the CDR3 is TGCGCCAGCAGCGGAGCGGGGCAACTTAATGAAAAACTGTTTTTT. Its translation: CASSGAGQLNEKLFF.

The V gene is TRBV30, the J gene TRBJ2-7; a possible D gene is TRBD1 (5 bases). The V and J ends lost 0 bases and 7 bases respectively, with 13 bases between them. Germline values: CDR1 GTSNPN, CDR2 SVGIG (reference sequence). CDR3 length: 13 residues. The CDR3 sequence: CAWSVRQGREQYF. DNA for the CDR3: TGTGCCTGGAGTGTGCGTCAGGGCCGGGAGCAGTACTTC.

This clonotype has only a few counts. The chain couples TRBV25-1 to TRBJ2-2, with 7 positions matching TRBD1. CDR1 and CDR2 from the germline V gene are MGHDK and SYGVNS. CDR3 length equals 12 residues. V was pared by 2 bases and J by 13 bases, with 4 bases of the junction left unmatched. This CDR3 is CASSEGTVGLFF. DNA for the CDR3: TGTGCCAGCAGTGAAGGGACAGTAGGGCTGTTTTTT. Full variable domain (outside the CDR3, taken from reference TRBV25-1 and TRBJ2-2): EADIYQTPRYLVIGTGKKITLECSQTMGHDKMYWYQQDPGMELHLIHYSYGVNSTEKGDLSSESTVSRIRTEHFPLTLESARPSHTSQYLCASSEGTVGLFFGEGSRLTVL.

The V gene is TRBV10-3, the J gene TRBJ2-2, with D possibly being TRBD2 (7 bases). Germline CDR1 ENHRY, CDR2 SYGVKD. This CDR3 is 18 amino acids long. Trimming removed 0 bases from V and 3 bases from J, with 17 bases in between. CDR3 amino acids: CAISESGGAGRDTGELFF. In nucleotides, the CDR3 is TGTGCCATCAGTGAGTCGGGGGGGGCCGGCCGGGACACCGGGGAGCTGTTTTTT.

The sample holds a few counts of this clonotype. CDR3 amino acids: CASSPWFSKAGTDTQYF. In nucleotides, the CDR3 is TGCGCCAGCAGCCCTTGGTTTTCGAAAGCAGGCACAGATACGCAGTATTTT. This chain uses TRBV4-3 with TRBJ2-3; D unresolved. V gave up 4 bases and J gave up 1 base, with 18 bases separating them. The V gene's germline CDR1 is LGHNA and CDR2 YSLEER. The CDR3 loop spans 17 amino acids.

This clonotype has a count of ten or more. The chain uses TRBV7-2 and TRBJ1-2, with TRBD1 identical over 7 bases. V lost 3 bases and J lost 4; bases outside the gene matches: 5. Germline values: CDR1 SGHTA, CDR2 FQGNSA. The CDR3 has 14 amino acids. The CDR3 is CASSFQGVSYGYTF. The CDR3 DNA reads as TGTGCCAGCAGCTTCCAGGGGGTTAGCTATGGCTACACCTTC.

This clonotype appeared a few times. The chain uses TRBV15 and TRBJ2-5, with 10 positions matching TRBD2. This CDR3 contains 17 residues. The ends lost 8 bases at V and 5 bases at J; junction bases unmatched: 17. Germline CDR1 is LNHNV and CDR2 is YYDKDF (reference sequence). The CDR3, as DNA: TGTGCCACCCGCTCCCGACTAGCGGGCGATCGACGGGAGACCCAGTACTTC. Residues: CATRSRLAGDRRETQYF.

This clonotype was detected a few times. Written as DNA, the CDR3 is TGTGCCAGCAGTTACTCGTTAGGGCTTGGGCAGTACTTC. It encodes CASSYSLGLGQYF. The chain is built from TRBV6-5 and TRBJ2-7, with D uncertain. Trimming shortened V by 0 bases and J by 9 bases, and 12 bases separated the two germline ends. There are 13 residues in the CDR3. From germline, CDR1 is MNHEY and CDR2 SVGAGI.

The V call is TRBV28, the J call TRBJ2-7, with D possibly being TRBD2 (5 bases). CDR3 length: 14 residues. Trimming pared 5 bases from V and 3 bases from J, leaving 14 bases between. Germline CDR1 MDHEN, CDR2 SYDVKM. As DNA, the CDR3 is TGTGCCAGCAGTAGCCCGGGAAGCCTCTACGAGCAGTACTTC. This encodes CASSSPGSLYEQYF.

CDR3 sequence reads: CASSTPGDRGYEQYF. The CDR3 bases are TGTGCCAGCAGCACTCCCGGGGACAGGGGGTACGAGCAGTACTTC. This rearrangement joins TRBV7-9 to TRBJ2-7, with TRBD1 matching 11 bases. This CDR3 is built from 15 residues. Unmatched junction bases numbered 7, after V lost 5 bases and J lost 4 bases. In germline, CDR1 is SEHNR, CDR2 FQNEAQ (reference sequence). Filled out from reference TRBV7-9 and TRBJ2-7, the complete variable domain reads DTGVSQNPRHKITKRGQNVTFRCDPISEHNRLYWYRQTLGQGPEFLTYFQNEAQLEKSRLLSDRFSAERPKGSFSTLEIQRTEQGDSAMYLCASSTPGDRGYEQYFGPGTRLTVT.

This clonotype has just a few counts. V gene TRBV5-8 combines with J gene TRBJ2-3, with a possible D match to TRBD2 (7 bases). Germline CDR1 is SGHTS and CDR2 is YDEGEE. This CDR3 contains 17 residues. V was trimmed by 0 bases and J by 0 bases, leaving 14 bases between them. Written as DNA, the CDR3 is TGTGCCAGCAGCTTGGACGGGGGGCGCTTTAGCACAGATACGCAGTATTTT. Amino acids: CASSLDGGRFSTDTQYF.

The CDR3 protein is CAISEPPDRGRREPQHF. The DNA of the CDR3 is TGTGCCATCAGTGAGCCACCAGACAGGGGGCGAAGGGAGCCCCAGCATTTT. The chain joins TRBV10-3 to TRBJ1-5; TRBD1 aligns across 10 bases. The CDR3 runs to 17 residues. Germline V lookup: CDR1 ENHRY, CDR2 SYGVKD. Germline trimming cut 2 bases from V and 8 bases from J; bases unmatched to any gene: 12.

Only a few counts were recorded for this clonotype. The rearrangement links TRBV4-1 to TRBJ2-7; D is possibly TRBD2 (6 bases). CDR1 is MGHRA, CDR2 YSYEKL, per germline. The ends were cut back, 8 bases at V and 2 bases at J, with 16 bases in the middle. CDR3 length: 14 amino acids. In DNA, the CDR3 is TGCGCCAGCGGGTCGGGGGACGGAACCTACGAGCAGTACTTC. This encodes CASGSGDGTYEQYF.

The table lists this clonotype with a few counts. CDR3 sequence reads: CSAWGDFRSSTDTQYF. The CDR3 DNA follows: TGCAGTGCTTGGGGGGACTTCCGATCTAGCACAGATACGCAGTATTTT. The rearrangement uses TRBV20-1 and TRBJ2-3, with a possible D match to TRBD2 (6 bases). The CDR3 spans 16 residues. Per germline, CDR1 DFQATT and CDR2 SNEGSKA (reference sequence). V was trimmed by 5 bases and J by 0 bases, leaving 18 bases between them.

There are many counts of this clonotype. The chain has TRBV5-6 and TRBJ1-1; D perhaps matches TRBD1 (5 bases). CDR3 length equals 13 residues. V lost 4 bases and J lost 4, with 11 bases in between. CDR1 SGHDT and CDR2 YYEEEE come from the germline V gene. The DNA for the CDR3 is TGTGCCAGCAGCCCGGCGGGGGGCACTGAAGCTTTCTTT. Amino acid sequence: CASSPAGGTEAFF.

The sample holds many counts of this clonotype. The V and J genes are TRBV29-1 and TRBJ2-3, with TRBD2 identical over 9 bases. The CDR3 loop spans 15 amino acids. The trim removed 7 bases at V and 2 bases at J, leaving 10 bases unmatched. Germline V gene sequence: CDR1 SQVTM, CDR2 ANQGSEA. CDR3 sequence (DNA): TGCAGCGCGCTGGGTGGCGGGAGGGCCACAGATACGCAGTATTTT. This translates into CSALGGGRATDTQYF.

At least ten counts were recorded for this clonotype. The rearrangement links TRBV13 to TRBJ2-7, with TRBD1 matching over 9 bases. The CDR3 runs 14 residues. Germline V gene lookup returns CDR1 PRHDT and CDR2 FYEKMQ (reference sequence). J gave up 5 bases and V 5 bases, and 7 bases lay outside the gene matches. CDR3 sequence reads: CASSLGQGKNEQYF. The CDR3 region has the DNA TGTGCCAGCAGCCTCGGACAGGGGAAAAACGAGCAGTACTTC. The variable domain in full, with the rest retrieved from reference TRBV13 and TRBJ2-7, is AAGVIQSPRHLIKEKRETATLKCYPIPRHDTVYWYQQGPGQDPQFLISFYEKMQSDKGSIPDRFSAQQFSDYHSELNMSSLELGDSALYFCASSLGQGKNEQYFGPGTRLTVT.

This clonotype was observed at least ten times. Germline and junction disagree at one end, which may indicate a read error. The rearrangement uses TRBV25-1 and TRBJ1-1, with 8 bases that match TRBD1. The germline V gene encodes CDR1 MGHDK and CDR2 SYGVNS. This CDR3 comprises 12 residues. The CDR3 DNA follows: TGTGCCAGCAGAGTGGGTGACAGGGGAAAAGTCTTT. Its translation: CASRVGDRGKVF.

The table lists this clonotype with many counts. CDR3: CSVVAPQETQYF. DNA of the CDR3: TGCAGCGTTGTGGCGCCTCAAGAGACCCAGTACTTC. V and J are TRBV29-1 and TRBJ2-5; D is uncertain. Germline V gene sequence: CDR1 SQVTM, CDR2 ANQGSEA. V shed 4 bases and J shed 2 bases, with 8 bases lying between them. The CDR3 sequence is 12 residues long.

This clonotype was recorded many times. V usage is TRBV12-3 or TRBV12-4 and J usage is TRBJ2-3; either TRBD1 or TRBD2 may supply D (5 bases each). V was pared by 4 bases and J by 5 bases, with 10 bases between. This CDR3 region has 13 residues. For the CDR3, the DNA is TGTGCCAGCAGTTCTACGAGGGGAGATACGCAGTATTTT. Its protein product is CASSSTRGDTQYF.

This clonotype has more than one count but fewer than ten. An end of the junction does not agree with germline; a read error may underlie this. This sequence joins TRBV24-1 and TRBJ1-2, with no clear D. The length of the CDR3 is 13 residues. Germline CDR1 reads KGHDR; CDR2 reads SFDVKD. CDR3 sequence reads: CATSDWAAFGEYF. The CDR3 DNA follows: TGTGCCACCAGTGATTGGGCGGCTTTCGGCGAATACTTC.

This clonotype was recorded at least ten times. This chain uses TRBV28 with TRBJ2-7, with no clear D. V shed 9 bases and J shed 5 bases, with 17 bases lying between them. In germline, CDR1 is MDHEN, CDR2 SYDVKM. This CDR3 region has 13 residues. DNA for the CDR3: TGTGCCAGTGGATTTCACAGCCGCCACGAGCAGTACTTC. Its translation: CASGFHSRHEQYF. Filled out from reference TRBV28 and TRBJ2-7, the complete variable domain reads DVKVTQSSRYLVKRTGEKVFLECVQDMDHENMFWYRQDPGLGLRLIYFSYDVKMKEKGDIPEGYSVSREKKERFSLILESASTNQTSMYLCASGFHSRHEQYFGPGTRLTVT.

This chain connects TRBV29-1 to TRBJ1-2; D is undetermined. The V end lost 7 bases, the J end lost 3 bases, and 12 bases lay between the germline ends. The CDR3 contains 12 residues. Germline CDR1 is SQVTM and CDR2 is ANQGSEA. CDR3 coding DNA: TGCAGCGGCATCACTGTTGACTATGGCTACACCTTC. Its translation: CSGITVDYGYTF. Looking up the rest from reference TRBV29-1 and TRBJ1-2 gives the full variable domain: SAVISQKPSRDICQRGTSLTIQCQVDSQVTMMFWYRQQPGQSLTLIATANQGSEATYESGFVIDKFPISRPNLTFSTLTVSNMSPEDSSIYLCSGITVDYGYTFGSGTRLTVV.

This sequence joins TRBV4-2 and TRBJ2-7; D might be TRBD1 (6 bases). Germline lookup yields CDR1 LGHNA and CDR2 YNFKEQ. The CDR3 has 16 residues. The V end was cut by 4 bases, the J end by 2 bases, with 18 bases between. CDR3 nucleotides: TGTGCCAGCAGCCCAGAAATCACAGGGTACACCTACGAGCAGTACTTC. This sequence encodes CASSPEITGYTYEQYF.

For the CDR3, the DNA is TGTGCCAGCAGCCTAGAGGACAGCCCCTACGAGCAGTACTTC. Amino acid sequence: CASSLEDSPYEQYF. The chain joins TRBV6-1 to TRBJ2-7; D possibly corresponds to TRBD1 (6 bases). CDR3 length equals 14 residues. Germline CDR1 reads MNHNS; CDR2 reads SASEGT. V dropped 6 bases and J dropped 2 bases, with 14 bases sitting between them.

Here the CDR3 DNA reads TGCGCCAGCAGCCAAGCTGACTACACCGGGGAGCTGTTTTTT. The encoded protein is CASSQADYTGELFF. This sequence joins TRBV4-1 and TRBJ2-2; D remains ambiguous. The CDR3 is made up of 14 amino acids. The V gene lost 1 base and the J gene lost 3 bases, with 6 bases spanning the gap. Germline V gives CDR1 MGHRA, CDR2 YSYEKL.

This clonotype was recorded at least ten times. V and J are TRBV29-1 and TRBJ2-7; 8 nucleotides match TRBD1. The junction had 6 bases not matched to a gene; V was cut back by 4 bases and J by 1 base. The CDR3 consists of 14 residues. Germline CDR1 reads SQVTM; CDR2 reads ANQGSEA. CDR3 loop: CSVAGTGDSYEQYF. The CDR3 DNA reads TGCAGCGTTGCTGGGACAGGAGATTCCTACGAGCAGTACTTC.

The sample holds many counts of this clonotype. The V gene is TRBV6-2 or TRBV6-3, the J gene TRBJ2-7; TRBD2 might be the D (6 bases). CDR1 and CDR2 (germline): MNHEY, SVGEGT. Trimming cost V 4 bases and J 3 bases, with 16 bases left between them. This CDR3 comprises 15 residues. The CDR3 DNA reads TGTGCCAGCAGTTCCGCTAGCGCGGAAGACTACGAGCAGTACTTC. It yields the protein CASSSASAEDYEQYF.

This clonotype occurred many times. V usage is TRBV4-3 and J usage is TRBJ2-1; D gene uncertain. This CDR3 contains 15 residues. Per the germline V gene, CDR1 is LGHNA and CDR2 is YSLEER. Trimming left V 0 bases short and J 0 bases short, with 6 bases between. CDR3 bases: TGCGCCAGCAGCCAAGAAGAAGGCTCCTACAATGAGCAGTTCTTC. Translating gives CASSQEEGSYNEQFF.